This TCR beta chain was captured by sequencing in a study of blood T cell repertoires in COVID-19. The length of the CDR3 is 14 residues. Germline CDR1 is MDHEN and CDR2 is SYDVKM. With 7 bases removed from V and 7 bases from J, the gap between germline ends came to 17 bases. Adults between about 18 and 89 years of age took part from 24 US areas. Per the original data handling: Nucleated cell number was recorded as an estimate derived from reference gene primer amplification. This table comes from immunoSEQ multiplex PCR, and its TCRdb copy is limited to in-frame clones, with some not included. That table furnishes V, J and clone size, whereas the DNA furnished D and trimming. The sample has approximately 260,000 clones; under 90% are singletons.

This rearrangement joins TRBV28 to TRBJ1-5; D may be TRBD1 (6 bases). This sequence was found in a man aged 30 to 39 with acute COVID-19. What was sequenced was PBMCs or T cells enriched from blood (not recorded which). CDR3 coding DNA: TGTGCCAGCACCCGGGCACAGGGCGGCCAGCCCCAGCATTTT. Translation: CASTRAQGGQPQHF.